This T cell receptor (beta chain) was sequenced for a study of blood T cell repertoires in COVID-19. Overall study: Samples of COVID-19 (acute and convalescent) were obtained from the United States, Italy and Spain. Sources were T cells, B-cell-depleted T cells, or PBMCs; the material itself was cDNA or gDNA.

Original methodology: Amplification from reference gene primers served as the basis for estimated nucleated cell counts. The repertoire was sequenced with immunoSEQ multiplex PCR; TCRdb's copy has only in-frame clones and lacks some. V and J calls and clone size come straight from that table; D and trimming were deduced from the DNA. Seen here are about 200,000 clones, about nine tenths observed once, and the top ten hold under 2%. Germline V gives CDR1 SSHAT, CDR2 FNYEAQ (reference sequence). The CDR3 is 13 residues long. This clone was recorded only once. An end of the junction differs from the germline gene, which may be a read error.

The sample comprised peripheral blood. J is TRBJ2-1 and V is TRBV7-7; the D is unclear. The receptor comes from a man aged 18 to 30 with active or convalescent COVID-19. The CDR3: CASSLGDNNEQFF. The CDR3 DNA is TGTGCTAGCAGCTTAGGTGACAACAATGAGCAGTTCTTC.